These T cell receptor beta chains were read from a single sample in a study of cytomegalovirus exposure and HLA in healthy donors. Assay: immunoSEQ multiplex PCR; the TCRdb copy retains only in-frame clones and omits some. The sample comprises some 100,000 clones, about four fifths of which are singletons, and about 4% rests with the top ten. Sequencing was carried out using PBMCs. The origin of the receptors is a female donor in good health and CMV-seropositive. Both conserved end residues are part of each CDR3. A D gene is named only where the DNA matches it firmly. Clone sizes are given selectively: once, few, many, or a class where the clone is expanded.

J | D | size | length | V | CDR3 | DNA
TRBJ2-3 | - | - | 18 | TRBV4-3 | CASSQVIGSGGGTDTQYF | TGCGCCAGCAGCCAAGTGATTGGTTCGGGGGGCGGCACAGATACGCAGTATTTT
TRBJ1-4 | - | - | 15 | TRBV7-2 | CASSLRGQGGEKLFF | TGTGCCAGCAGCCTAAGGGGCCAGGGTGGAGAAAAACTGTTTTTT
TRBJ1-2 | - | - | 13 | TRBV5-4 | CASSLDRDYGYTF | TGTGCCAGCAGCTTGGACAGAGACTATGGCTACACCTTC
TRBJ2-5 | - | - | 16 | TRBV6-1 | CASSEVRGHYQETQYF | TGTGCCAGCAGTGAAGTTAGAGGGCACTATCAAGAGACCCAGTACTTC
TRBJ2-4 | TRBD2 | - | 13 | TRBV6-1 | CASSVLREGSQHF | TGTGCCAGCAGTGTATTGCGGGAGGGCAGCCAGCACTTC
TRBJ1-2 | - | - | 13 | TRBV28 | CASSYPGVYGYTF | TGTGCCAGCAGCTATCCAGGGGTCTATGGCTACACCTTC
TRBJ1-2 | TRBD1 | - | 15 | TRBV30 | CAWSDPGTANYGYTF | TGTGCCTGGAGTGACCCTGGGACAGCTAACTATGGCTACACCTTC
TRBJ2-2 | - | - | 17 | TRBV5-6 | CASSLPGTPLMGGELFF | TGTGCCAGCAGCCTTCCTGGGACACCCTTGATGGGCGGGGAGCTGTTTTTT
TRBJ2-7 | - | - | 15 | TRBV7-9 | CSSSLEYRDRNEQYF | TGTTCCAGCAGCTTAGAATACAGGGATCGCAACGAGCAGTACTTC
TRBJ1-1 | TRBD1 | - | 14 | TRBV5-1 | CASSLGTGDPGAFF | TGCGCCAGCAGCTTGGGGACAGGGGACCCCGGGGCTTTCTTT
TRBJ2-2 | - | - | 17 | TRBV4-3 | CASSQVGIGANTGELFF | TGCGCCAGCAGCCAAGTGGGGATAGGGGCGAACACCGGGGAGCTGTTTTTT
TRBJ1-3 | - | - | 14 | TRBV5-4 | CASSRAGDGNTIYF | TGTGCCAGCAGCCGGGCAGGGGATGGAAACACCATATATTTT
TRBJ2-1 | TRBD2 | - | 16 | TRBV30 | CAWSPPGLAGINEQFF | TGTGCCTGGAGTCCTCCGGGACTAGCGGGGATAAATGAGCAGTTCTTC
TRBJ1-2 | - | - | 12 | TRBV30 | CAWNADRYGYTF | TGTGCCTGGAACGCAGATCGTTATGGCTACACCTTC
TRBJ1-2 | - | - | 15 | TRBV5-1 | CASSLDSVALYGYTF | TGCGCCAGCAGCTTGGACAGTGTGGCATTGTATGGCTACACCTTC
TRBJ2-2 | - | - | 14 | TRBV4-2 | CASLGGTNTGELFF | TGTGCCAGCCTGGGAGGGACAAACACCGGGGAGCTGTTTTTT
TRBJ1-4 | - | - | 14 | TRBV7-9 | CASSLTGTSEKLFF | TGTGCCAGCAGCTTGACAGGAACATCGGAAAAACTGTTTTTT
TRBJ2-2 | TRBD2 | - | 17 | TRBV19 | CASSWGGPGGYTGELFF | TGTGCCAGTAGTTGGGGGGGACCCGGGGGGTACACCGGGGAGCTGTTTTTT
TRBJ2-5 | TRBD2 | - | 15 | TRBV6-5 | CASSYLAGRKETQYF | TGTGCCAGCAGTTACCTAGCGGGGCGGAAAGAGACCCAGTACTTC
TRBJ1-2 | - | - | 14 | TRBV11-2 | CASSLGYSNYGYTF | TGTGCCAGCAGCTTAGGGTACAGTAACTATGGCTACACCTTC
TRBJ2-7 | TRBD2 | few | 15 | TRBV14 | CASSQRRRGEHEQYF | TGTGCCAGCAGCCAAAGACGTCGGGGGGAACACGAGCAGTACTTC
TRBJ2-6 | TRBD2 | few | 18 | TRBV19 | CASSPGGVGDPGANVLTF | TGTGCCAGTAGTCCCGGGGGGGTAGGCGACCCTGGGGCCAACGTCCTGACTTTC
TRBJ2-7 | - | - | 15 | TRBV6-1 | CASSPGWARSYEQYF | TGTGCCAGCAGTCCCGGTTGGGCCCGATCCTACGAGCAGTACTTC
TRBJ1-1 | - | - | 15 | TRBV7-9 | CASSNSLWEVPEAFF | TGTGCCAGCAGCAATTCCCTCTGGGAGGTCCCTGAAGCTTTCTTT
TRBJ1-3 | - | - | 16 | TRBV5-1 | CASSYSLQGSADTIYF | TGCGCCAGCAGCTATTCCTTACAGGGTTCAGCGGACACCATATATTTT
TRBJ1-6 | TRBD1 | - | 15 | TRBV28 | CASSLPGQGASPLHF | TGTGCCAGCAGTTTACCCGGACAGGGGGCTTCACCCCTCCACTTT
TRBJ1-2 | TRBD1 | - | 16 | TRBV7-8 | CASSLSLQGAGYGYTF | TGTGCCAGCAGCCTCAGTTTACAGGGGGCAGGATATGGCTACACCTTC
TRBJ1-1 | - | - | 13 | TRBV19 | CASSIQGTTEAFF | TGTGCCAGTAGTATCCAGGGGACCACTGAAGCTTTCTTT
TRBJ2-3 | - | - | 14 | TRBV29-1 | CSVERMGLADTQYF | TGCAGCGTTGAAAGGATGGGACTGGCGGATACGCAGTATTTT
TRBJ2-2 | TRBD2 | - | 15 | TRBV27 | CASSRLAGGTGELFF | TGTGCCAGCAGCCGACTAGCGGGAGGGACCGGGGAGCTGTTTTTT
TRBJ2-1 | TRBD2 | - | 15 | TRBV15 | CATSRMTSGYNEQFF | TGTGCCACCAGCAGAATGACTAGCGGATACAATGAGCAGTTCTTC